These T cell receptor beta chains were read from a single sample in a study of beta chain features in type 1 diabetes. The table came from immunoSEQ multiplex PCR; TCRdb's copy has only in-frame clones and leaves some out. Of approximately 250,000 clones listed, less than 15% are singletons. The sample consisted of naive CD4+ T cells from blood. These TCRs come from a woman aged 40 to 50 in good health. The CDR3 runs from the conserved cysteine through the conserved F or W. Each record gives: V gene, clone size, J gene, D gene, CDR3 protein, CDR3 DNA. The D gene is left open where the match is weak. Part of the rows lack a size; the others show once, few, many or a class for expanded clones.

TRBV2	-	TRBJ1-1	-	CASSSSGGGTEAFF	TGTGCCAGCAGTTCCTCCGGGGGGGGCACTGAAGCTTTCTTT
TRBV5-1	-	TRBJ2-7	-	CASSLAGTPYEQYF	TGCGCCAGCAGCTTGGCCGGGACACCGTACGAGCAGTACTTC
TRBV9	few	TRBJ1-2	TRBD1	CASSVALWDRGDQGYTF	TGTGCCAGCAGCGTAGCCTTATGGGACAGGGGCGATCAGGGCTACACCTTC
TRBV4-1	-	TRBJ1-2	TRBD1	CASSLGTGDGGYTF	TGCGCCAGCAGCCTAGGGACAGGGGATGGTGGCTACACCTTC
TRBV2	few	TRBJ1-2	-	CASSGEPTEGYTF	TGTGCCAGCAGTGGCGAGCCCACTGAGGGCTACACCTTC
TRBV4-3	-	TRBJ1-1	-	CASSLQGDTEAFF	TGCGCCAGCAGCTTGCAGGGCGACACTGAAGCTTTCTTT
TRBV7-9	few	TRBJ2-3	-	CASSLEEIGQPTDTQYF	TGTGCCAGCAGCCTTGAGGAAATCGGACAGCCCACAGATACGCAGTATTTT
TRBV15	-	TRBJ2-3	-	CATSRAPVSTDTQYF	TGTGCCACCAGCAGAGCACCGGTTAGCACAGATACGCAGTATTTT
TRBV6-5	-	TRBJ2-1	-	CASTPGTYNEQFF	TGTGCCAGCACCCCGGGAACATACAATGAGCAGTTCTTC
TRBV19	-	TRBJ1-5	TRBD1	CASSLRTGGLSQPQHF	TGTGCCAGTAGTCTACGGACAGGGGGCCTGAGCCAGCCCCAGCATTTT
TRBV11-2	-	TRBJ2-7	TRBD2	CASSFLPSGGSSEQYF	TGTGCCAGCAGCTTCCTCCCTAGCGGGGGATCGTCCGAGCAGTACTTC
TRBV6-5	-	TRBJ1-1	-	CASSENSNTEAFF	TGTGCCAGCAGTGAAAACAGTAACACTGAAGCTTTCTTT
TRBV11-1	-	TRBJ2-5	TRBD2	CASSSGTSGGLMQETQYF	TGTGCCAGCAGCTCCGGGACTAGCGGGGGGCTTATGCAAGAGACCCAGTACTTC
TRBV15	-	TRBJ2-1	-	CATQRQGGYNEQFF	TGTGCCACCCAGAGACAGGGAGGATACAATGAGCAGTTCTTC
TRBV5-1	few	TRBJ2-5	-	CASSFGRPEETQYF	TGCGCCAGCAGCTTTGGGAGGCCCGAAGAGACCCAGTACTTC
TRBV6-5	few	TRBJ1-2	TRBD1	CASSRDRAYGYTF	TGTGCCAGCAGTAGGGACAGGGCCTATGGCTACACCTTC
TRBV4-1	few	TRBJ2-3	TRBD2	CASSQEFAGLGMTDTQYF	TGCGCCAGCAGCCAAGAGTTTGCAGGACTAGGAATGACAGATACGCAGTATTTT
TRBV6-5	-	TRBJ1-2	TRBD1	CASSYDPGQGRGGYTF	TGTGCCAGCAGTTACGACCCGGGACAGGGAAGAGGTGGCTACACCTTC
TRBV6-1	-	TRBJ2-7	-	CASSGHSGDGSYEQYF	TGTGCCAGCAGTGGTCACTCAGGGGACGGCTCCTACGAGCAGTACTTC
TRBV21-1	few	TRBJ2-5	-	CASSKDRETTQYF	TGTGCCAGCAGCAAAGACAGGGAGACGACCCAGTACTTC
TRBV29-1	few	TRBJ1-4	-	CSVGRANEKLFF	TGCAGCGTTGGACGGGCTAATGAAAAACTGTTTTTT
TRBV7-9	few	TRBJ1-2	-	CASSLGEGSGYTF	TGTGCCAGCAGCTTAGGGGAGGGCAGTGGCTACACCTTC
TRBV28	-	TRBJ1-5	TRBD1	CASSPIQGRGRGQPQHF	TGTGCCAGCAGCCCCATCCAAGGCAGGGGGCGCGGACAGCCCCAGCATTTT
TRBV6-1	few	TRBJ2-3	TRBD2	CASSATSGGADTQYF	TGTGCCAGCAGTGCGACTAGCGGGGGGGCCGATACGCAGTATTTT
TRBV6-5	-	TRBJ1-6	-	CASSYLTSYNSPLHF	TGTGCCAGCAGTTACCTGACAAGCTATAATTCACCCCTCCACTTT
TRBV5-6	-	TRBJ2-7	-	CASSSPRGGYEQYF	TGTGCCAGCAGCTCGCCGAGGGGAGGCTACGAGCAGTACTTC
TRBV5-4	-	TRBJ2-7	-	CASSSQDRFSYEQYF	TGTGCCAGCAGCTCCCAAGACAGGTTCTCCTACGAGCAGTACTTC
TRBV5-6	few	TRBJ2-5	TRBD1	CASSQLHRGQTQYF	TGTGCCAGCAGTCAACTCCACAGGGGACAGACCCAGTACTTC
TRBV9	-	TRBJ2-5	TRBD2	CASSVSISGAQETQYF	TGTGCCAGCAGCGTATCTATTAGCGGGGCCCAAGAGACCCAGTACTTC
TRBV7-7	-	TRBJ2-6	-	CASSVDSSGANVLTF	TGTGCTAGCAGCGTGGACAGTTCTGGGGCCAACGTCCTGACTTTC
TRBV5-8	-	TRBJ2-3	TRBD1	CASSLGAGGQDTQYF	TGTGCCAGCAGCTTGGGGGCAGGGGGTCAAGATACGCAGTATTTT
TRBV29-1	few	TRBJ1-2	-	CSAEGGGNYGYTF	TGCAGCGCTGAAGGTGGGGGGAACTATGGCTACACCTTC
TRBV6-1	-	TRBJ2-5	-	CASRPPGGAQETQYF	TGTGCCAGCAGGCCACCCGGGGGTGCACAAGAGACCCAGTACTTC
TRBV19	few	TRBJ2-1	-	CASSISGPTNNEQFF	TGTGCCAGTAGTATAAGCGGGCCTACTAACAATGAGCAGTTCTTC
TRBV19	-	TRBJ1-2	-	CASSSPGQGFLGYTF	TGTGCCAGTAGTAGCCCCGGACAAGGCTTCCTAGGCTACACCTTC
TRBV7-2	-	TRBJ2-7	TRBD2	CASSVRDSGPYEQYF	TGTGCCAGCAGCGTCAGGGATAGCGGGCCCTACGAGCAGTACTTC
TRBV6-5	few	TRBJ1-2	TRBD1	CASSIGQGGGYTF	TGTGCCAGCAGTATCGGACAGGGCGGGGGCTACACCTTC
TRBV5-1	-	TRBJ2-5	TRBD2	CASSLSTSGGETQYF	TGCGCCAGCAGCTTGTCGACTAGCGGGGGGGAGACCCAGTACTTC
TRBV5-4	-	TRBJ2-7	TRBD2	CASSLAGGRGEQYF	TGTGCCAGCAGCCTAGCGGGGGGGCGGGGCGAGCAGTACTTC
TRBV2	many	TRBJ2-1	-	CASSERGLQEQFF	TGTGCCAGCAGTGAGCGGGGACTTCAAGAGCAGTTCTTC
TRBV18	-	TRBJ2-3	TRBD1	CASTRPGTVGTQYF	TGTGCCAGCACCCGCCCCGGGACAGTGGGTACGCAGTATTTT
TRBV21-1	-	TRBJ2-7	-	CASSLRGGCSHEQYF	TGTGCCAGCAGTCTCCGGGGGGGATGTTCCCACGAGCAGTACTTC
TRBV10-2	-	TRBJ1-4	-	CASVAERRTNEKLFF	TGCGCCAGTGTGGCAGAGAGGAGGACTAATGAAAAACTGTTTTTT
TRBV18	few	TRBJ1-1	TRBD1	CASSPVQGADTEAFF	TGTGCCAGCTCACCGGTTCAGGGGGCTGACACTGAAGCTTTCTTT
TRBV5-7	few	TRBJ2-7	-	CASSLPRFRGRNYEQYF	TGTGCCAGCAGCCTGCCCCGTTTTCGGGGGAGGAATTACGAGCAGTACTTC
TRBV29-1	few	TRBJ1-2	-	CSVREVYGYTF	TGCAGCGTTAGGGAGGTCTATGGCTACACCTTC
TRBV2	-	TRBJ2-5	-	CASSRGPETQYF	TGTGCCAGCAGTAGAGGGCCAGAGACCCAGTACTTC
TRBV29-1	few	TRBJ1-1	TRBD1	CSVGGQGVTEAFF	TGCAGCGTTGGGGGACAGGGGGTCACTGAAGCTTTCTTT
TRBV5-1	few	TRBJ2-5	TRBD1	CASSSGTPGGRETQYF	TGCGCCAGCAGCTCGGGGACCCCAGGGGGCCGGGAGACCCAGTACTTC
TRBV27	few	TRBJ1-1	-	CASSGLSNTEAFF	TGTGCCAGCAGTGGACTCTCGAACACTGAAGCTTTCTTT
TRBV11-2	few	TRBJ1-6	-	CATNPGTSYNSPLHF	TGTGCCACCAATCCCGGGACATCCTATAATTCACCCCTCCACTTT
TRBV7-2	few	TRBJ2-5	TRBD2	CASTTSGKETQYF	TGTGCCAGCACCACTAGCGGCAAAGAGACCCAGTACTTC